Presented here are 7 T cell receptor beta chains from one specimen sequenced in a study of T cells in Graves' hyperthyroidism and ophthalmopathy. Amplification of TCR beta CDR3 regions was performed using RNA transcripts as template. With the HTBI primer set, the TCR CDR3 went through a first round of RT-PCR. TCRdb analysed the multiplex PCR reads with MiXCR anew, one entry per CDR3 protein. The table has more than 550,000 distinct CDR3 sequences, 15% to 20% seen once. The sequenced material came from blood. These receptors all stem from a man aged 50 to 60 with Graves' hyperthyroidism.

This clonotype was counted many times. The chain couples TRBV14 to TRBJ2-1; 12 nucleotides agree with TRBD2. The junction had 5 bases not matched to a gene; V was cut back by 6 bases and J by 5 bases. The V gene's germline CDR1 is SGHDN and CDR2 FVKESK. The CDR3 sequence is 15 residues long. CDR3 amino acids: CASRPTSGGNNEQFF. The CDR3 DNA follows: TGTGCCAGCAGACCGACTAGCGGGGGAAACAATGAGCAGTTCTTC.

The table lists this clonotype with many counts. The genes are TRBV2 and TRBJ1-1; no clear D. The germline gives CDR1 SNHLY, CDR2 FYNNEI. CDR3 length equals 13 residues. V lost 5 bases to trimming and J lost 3 bases, with 10 bases between them. The CDR3 nucleotides read TGTGCCAGCAGTTACAGACGGGACACTGAAGCTTTCTTT. Translating it yields CASSYRRDTEAFF.

In this sample, this clonotype turned up once. The junction departs from the called germline gene at one end, perhaps through a read error. The chain uses TRBV7-8 and TRBJ2-2; D assignment may be TRBD1 or TRBD2 (7 bases each). CDR3 length equals 15 residues. CDR1 SGHVS and CDR2 FQNEAQ come from the germline V gene. CDR3 amino acids: CASSLLGRDSGELLF. Written as DNA, the CDR3 is TGTGCCAGCAGCTTACTGGGCAGGGACAGCGGGGAGCTGCTTTTT.

This clonotype occurred many times. J is TRBJ1-6 and V is TRBV28; D ambiguous. Looked up from germline, CDR1 is MDHEN and CDR2 is SYDVKM. Trimming took off 6 bases at V and 0 bases at J, with 6 bases between the two ends. This CDR3 region has 14 residues. CDR3 amino acids: CASRESSYNSPLHF. In DNA, the CDR3 is TGTGCCAGCAGGGAGAGCTCCTATAATTCACCCCTCCACTTT.

This clonotype was counted between two and nine times. The chain is built from TRBV27 and TRBJ2-7; no clear D. Between the trimmed V and J ends, which lost 4 bases and 3 bases, there was a span of 13 bases. The CDR3 has 14 amino acids. Germline V gene data show CDR1 as MNHEY and CDR2 as SMNVEV (reference sequence). CDR3 amino acids: CASSSTELRYEQYF. CDR3 DNA sequence: TGTGCCAGCAGTTCGACGGAACTCCGCTACGAGCAGTACTTC.

This clonotype was observed at least ten times. The chain recombines TRBV28 with TRBJ2-1; 8 positions agree with TRBD2. Trimming took 7 bases from V and 3 from J; bases not matched to a gene: 8. The CDR3 sequence is 15 residues long. The germline V gene encodes CDR1 MDHEN and CDR2 SYDVKM. DNA of the CDR3: TGTGCCAGCACATCGGCGGGAGGCCTCTACAATGAGCAGTTCTTC. This translates into CASTSAGGLYNEQFF.

In this sample, this clonotype turned up a few times. The J gene is TRBJ1-5, the V gene TRBV7-9; D is undetermined. Germline V gene sequence: CDR1 SEHNR, CDR2 FQNEAQ (reference sequence). The CDR3 is 14 amino acids. Trimming took 2 bases from V and 7 from J, leaving 12 bases between them. CDR3 nucleotide sequence: TGTGCCAGCAGCTTAACGGGGATTGGACAGCCCCAGCATTTT. Protein: CASSLTGIGQPQHF.